This T cell receptor beta chain was sequenced for a study of shared clonotypes between healthy human individuals. The CDR3 length is 11 residues. With 11 bases clipped from V and 3 bases from J, the junction kept 4 bases outside the gene matches. This table comes from immunoSEQ multiplex PCR, and its TCRdb copy is limited to in-frame clones, with some not included. The profile shows 1.5 million to 2.5 million clones, about 95% of them singletons. CD45RO-negative cells were positively selected for CCR7, leaving out terminally differentiated effector memory CD45RA+ cells. Sequencing was done on a sample of naive CD8+ T cells sorted from blood. V gene TRBV23-1 combines with J gene TRBJ2-7, with TRBD1 matching 7 bases. TRBV23-1 belongs to the ORF category, with a function that is uncertain. The TCR was taken from a man between 18 and 35 years old in good health. CDR3 protein: CAGTAFYEQYF. The CDR3 DNA sequence: TGCGCCGGGACAGCCTTCTACGAGCAGTACTTC.